The clone carrying this T cell receptor beta chain was detected only a few times. Its antigen is currently unknown. This sample is part of a study of CD8 T cells in ankylosing spondylitis. The CDR3 sequence is 14 residues long. The germline V and J ends were trimmed by 4 bases and 9 bases, with 17 bases remaining between them. General study results and limits: Significant enrichment of disease-linked clones was reported in matched ankylosing spondylitis synovial fluid. Seemingly characteristic of ankylosing spondylitis blood was a TCR beta motif consisting of several highly homologous variants.

Each CDR3 protein gets one entry after TCRdb re-called the 5' RACE reads with MiXCR. The sample has approximately 220,000 distinct CDR3 sequences; over 9.5% are singletons. The sample comprised blood, either unsorted or a sorted T cell fraction (not recorded which). The chain is built from TRBV12-3 or TRBV12-4 and TRBJ2-3, with D perhaps TRBD1 or TRBD2 (7 bases each). This TCR derives from a male donor with ankylosing spondylitis or in good health (not recorded which). Here the CDR3 reads CASSSRQGGNTQYF. CDR3 DNA sequence: TGTGCCAGCAGTTCCAGACAGGGAGGGAACACGCAGTATTTT.